The next 14 T cell receptor beta chains were all read from a single sample in a study of lymphopenia after photon versus proton radiotherapy. The protocol was immunoSEQ multiplex PCR, while the TCRdb copy is restricted to in-frame clones and leaves out a portion. This table holds 25,000 to 35,000 clones, approximately 92% found once. Sequencing was performed on peripheral blood, taken from a patient treated with proton-based radiotherapy. The receptors come from a woman aged 70-85 years with pancreatic cancer. Some clones in this sample may be carry-over from other donors' samples.

Only one count was recorded for this clone. The chain employs TRBV11-2 and TRBJ2-7, with 8 bases matching TRBD1. The CDR3 spans 14 residues. Germline CDR1 and CDR2: SGHAT and FQNNGV. V dropped 4 bases and J dropped 4; count of bases not matched to a gene: 6. The CDR3 spells CASSSRRGPYEQYF. CDR3 nucleotide sequence: TGTGCCAGCAGCTCCCGCAGGGGGCCATACGAGCAGTACTTC. The entire variable domain, with the rest obtained from reference TRBV11-2 and TRBJ2-7, is as follows: EAGVAQSPRYKIIEKRQSVAFWCNPISGHATLYWYQQILGQGPKLLIQFQNNGVVDDSQLPKDRFSAERLKGVDSTLKIQPAKLEDSAVYLCASSSRRGPYEQYFGPGTRLTVT.

The CDR3 DNA reads TGTGCTAGTGGTTTGTCACGCACCGGGACAGGGGAGTCCAATGAGCAGTTCTTC. Encoded protein: CASGLSRTGTGESNEQFF. This chain uses TRBV12-5 with TRBJ2-1; TRBD1 matches 10 bases. V was pared by 2 bases and J by 6 bases, with 13 bases of the junction left unmatched. There are 18 residues in the CDR3. The germline V gene has CDR1 LGHNT and CDR2 FRNRAP.

The DNA for the CDR3 is TGTGCCAGTTTAAAACAGGGGGCGTCCGAGCAGTACTTC. Protein sequence: CASLKQGASEQYF. This sequence joins TRBV28 and TRBJ2-7; 9 nucleotides align to TRBD1. V was pared by 9 bases and J by 6 bases, with 9 bases of the junction left unmatched. CDR3 size: 13 residues. Germline V gives CDR1 MDHEN, CDR2 SYDVKM.

The chain is built from TRBV27 and TRBJ1-1, with D unclear. Trimming took off 7 bases at V and 2 bases at J, with 14 bases between the two ends. This CDR3 region has 14 residues. CDR1 is MNHEY and CDR2 is SMNVEV in the germline V gene (reference sequence). CDR3: CASINRPSNTEAFF. Written as DNA, the CDR3 is TGTGCCAGCATCAATCGACCTTCTAACACTGAAGCTTTCTTT.

This sequence joins TRBV10-1 and TRBJ1-5; 7 nucleotides match TRBD1. V shed 3 bases, J shed 1 base, and the junction held 15 bases outside the gene matches. CDR1 WNHNN and CDR2 SYGVQD come from the germline V gene (reference sequence). This CDR3 is built from 19 residues. CDR3 loop: CASSERRGRVIVSNQPQHF. The DNA of the CDR3 is TGCGCCAGCAGTGAAAGGAGGGGGCGCGTCATTGTCAGCAATCAGCCCCAGCATTTT.

This chain links TRBV27 with TRBJ2-7; either TRBD1 or TRBD2 may fit D (6 bases each). The germline V gene has CDR1 MNHEY and CDR2 SMNVEV (reference sequence). This CDR3 is built from 14 residues. V was shortened by 0 bases and J by 3 bases, with 9 bases between the two germline ends. The CDR3 DNA is TGTGCCAGCAGTTTATCAAGGGGGGACTACGAGCAGTACTTC. This gives the protein CASSLSRGDYEQYF.

This rearrangement joins TRBV6-5 to TRBJ2-7; D gene unclear. From germline, CDR1 is MNHEY and CDR2 SVGAGI. Deletions cut 0 bases from V and 3 bases from J, with 9 bases between. The CDR3 spans 14 residues. The CDR3 is CASSYSGYLYEQYF. In nucleotides, the CDR3 is TGTGCCAGCAGTTACTCTGGCTATCTCTACGAGCAGTACTTC.

For the CDR3, the DNA is TGTGCCAGCAGTGTCCGACAGGCAACTAATGAAAAACTGTTTTTT. Translated: CASSVRQATNEKLFF. The rearrangement uses TRBV2 and TRBJ1-4, with D maybe TRBD1 (6 bases). CDR1 and CDR2 (germline): SNHLY, FYNNEI. V shed 4 bases and J shed 0 bases, with 9 bases lying between them. CDR3 length: 15 residues.

This chain uses TRBV19 with TRBJ1-5, with D perhaps TRBD1 (5 bases). Germline V gene data show CDR1 as LNHDA and CDR2 as SQIVND (reference sequence). Trimming pared 7 bases from V and 7 bases from J, leaving 20 bases between. This CDR3 contains 15 residues. The CDR3 region has the DNA TGTGCCAGTATGGACCCGGGACGGGGGAACCAGCCCCAGCATTTT. As protein: CASMDPGRGNQPQHF.

The chain links TRBV23-1 to TRBJ2-1; D is unclear. TRBV23-1 is known as an ORF, though its function is uncertain. Trimming took 4 bases from V and 2 from J, leaving 9 bases between them. CDR3 length: 14 amino acids. CDR3 sequence: CASSPTRPYNEQFF. CDR3 nucleotides: TGCGCCAGCAGTCCAACAAGACCCTACAATGAGCAGTTCTTC.

This clone appeared once. V and J are TRBV7-2 and TRBJ1-5; 9 positions agree with TRBD1. The germline V gene encodes CDR1 SGHTA and CDR2 FQGNSA. Trimming took 4 bases from V and 2 from J; bases not matched to a gene: 6. The CDR3 is made up of 16 amino acids. In DNA, the CDR3 is TGTGCCAGCAGCTCCACAGGGGGCGGCGGCAATCAGCCCCAGCATTTT. Residues: CASSSTGGGGNQPQHF. The whole variable domain, remainder taken from reference TRBV7-2 and TRBJ1-5, is GAGVSQSPSNKVTEKGKDVELRCDPISGHTALYWYRQSLGQGLEFLIYFQGNSAPDKSGLPSDRFSAERTGGSVSTLTIQRTQQEDSAVYLCASSSTGGGGNQPQHFGDGTRLSIL.

This clone appeared a single time. The chain carries TRBV5-6 and TRBJ2-3; 10 positions match TRBD2. The CDR3 totals 16 residues. Germline loops: CDR1 SGHDT, CDR2 YYEEEE. The ends lost 2 bases at V and 0 bases at J; junction bases unmatched: 3. Here the CDR3 reads CASSLRTSGSTDTQYF. The CDR3 coding sequence is TGTGCCAGCAGCTTAAGGACTAGCGGAAGCACAGATACGCAGTATTTT. The complete variable domain, with remaining parts taken from reference TRBV5-6 and TRBJ2-3, reads DAGVTQSPTHLIKTRGQQVTLRCSPKSGHDTVSWYQQALGQGPQFIFQYYEEEERQRGNFPDRFSGHQFPNYSSELNVNALLLGDSALYLCASSLRTSGSTDTQYFGPGTRLTVL.

The chain recombines TRBV10-3 with TRBJ2-3; 10 bases map to TRBD2. The CDR3 covers 15 residues. V lost 10 bases, J lost 4 bases, and 11 bases stayed unmatched. Germline-derived CDR1 and CDR2 are ENHRY and SYGVKD. The CDR3 protein is CATKDLAGEADTQYF. CDR3 nucleotide sequence: TGTGCCACCAAGGATCTAGCGGGAGAAGCAGATACGCAGTATTTT.

The rearrangement uses TRBV2 and TRBJ2-1, with D perhaps TRBD2 (5 bases). The length of the CDR3 is 15 residues. CDR1 is SNHLY, CDR2 FYNNEI, per germline. V was shortened by 5 bases and J by 3 bases, with 14 bases between the two germline ends. The DNA for the CDR3 is TGTGCCAGCAGTTCTTTGGGCGGAGGCTACAATGAGCAGTTCTTC. Translated, it gives CASSSLGGGYNEQFF.